The present TCR beta chain was sequenced within a study of blood T cell repertoires in COVID-19. Study overall: The United States, Italy and Spain were the sources of the acute and convalescent COVID-19 samples.

This CDR3 region has 15 residues. Germline-derived CDR1 and CDR2 are MNHNY and SVGAGI (reference sequence). J lost 2 bases, V lost 6 bases, and 9 bases had no gene match. In the authors' workflow: Estimation of nucleated cell counts relied on the amplification of reference gene primers. The method was immunoSEQ multiplex PCR; TCRdb's version includes in-frame clones alone and lacks a portion of them. That table furnishes V, J and clone size, whereas the DNA furnished D and trimming. The sample includes roughly 250,000 clones, roughly 80% seen only once; the top ten take roughly 4%. This clone was seen repeatedly, ten times or more.

This chain joins TRBV6-6 and TRBJ1-1; 7 nucleotides match TRBD1. Source material: peripheral blood. The sequence came from a woman aged 40-49 years with active or convalescent COVID-19. The CDR3: CASRLPGQINTEAFF. DNA of the CDR3: TGTGCCAGCAGGCTACCGGGACAGATAAACACTGAAGCTTTCTTT.